The present T cell receptor (beta chain) was sequenced within a study of cytomegalovirus exposure and HLA in healthy donors. Whole-study results and caveats: The authors later found HLA-associated TCR beta chains more clonally expanded than equally common others. TRBV6-2, TRBV6-3 and some other V segments were excluded as indistinguishable.

Both 60 Vbeta primers and 13 Jbeta primers went into the PCR. Sequencing was performed with immunoSEQ multiplex PCR; in TCRdb, only in-frame clones are kept and a portion is missing. This table holds about 130,000 clones, roughly 85% found once. V trimming: 4 bases; J trimming: 5 bases; junction bases outside the gene matches: 3. Germline V gene data show CDR1 as SGHNT and CDR2 as YYREEE (reference sequence). This CDR3 region has 15 residues. Details on this clone: What it binds is not known.

The receptor was derived from a man between 18 and 35 years old in good health and CMV-seropositive. The chain combines TRBV5-4 with TRBJ2-5, with 15 positions matching TRBD2. Sequencing was performed on PBMCs. CDR3 DNA: TGTGCCAGCAGCCGGACTAGCGGGGGGGATGAGACCCAGTACTTC. Its protein product is CASSRTSGGDETQYF.